This T cell receptor beta chain derives from a study of shared clonotypes between healthy human individuals. Study-level information: Donors had three CD4 naive, three CD4 memory, two CD8 naive and one CD8 memory plate apiece. General study points: It was anticipated that sequencing depth would influence how many clonotypes donors shared.

Authors' methods: Quality scores were absent from the junction-only immunoSEQ sequences, so filtering differed. Some clones are missing from TCRdb's copy, which holds only in-frame ones; the method was immunoSEQ multiplex PCR. Clone size and V and J calls were adopted from that table, with D and trimming inferred from the DNA. In the table there are under 2.5 million clones, just under 95% of which are singletons. J gave up 4 bases and V 4 bases, and 12 bases lay outside the gene matches. The CDR3 spans 17 residues. CDR1 is SGHRS and CDR2 is YFSETQ in the germline V gene. This clone was counted once. What it recognizes is unknown.

The sequenced sample was naive CD4+ T cells from PBMCs. Described subset: CD45RA+ positively selected. This TCR came from a man between 18 and 35 years old in good health. Some clones in this sample may be carry-over from other donors' samples. The rearrangement uses TRBV5-1 and TRBJ1-3, with TRBD1 matching over 9 bases. CDR3 region: CASSHGSGQGRGNTIYF. CDR3 nucleotides: TGCGCCAGCAGCCACGGGAGTGGACAGGGGAGGGGAAACACCATATATTTT. The full variable domain, completed using reference TRBV5-1 and TRBJ1-3, is KAGVTQTPRYLIKTRGQQVTLSCSPISGHRSVSWYQQTPGQGLQFLFEYFSETQRNKGNFPGRFSGRQFSNSRSEMNVSTLELGDSALYLCASSHGSGQGRGNTIYFGEGSWLTVV.